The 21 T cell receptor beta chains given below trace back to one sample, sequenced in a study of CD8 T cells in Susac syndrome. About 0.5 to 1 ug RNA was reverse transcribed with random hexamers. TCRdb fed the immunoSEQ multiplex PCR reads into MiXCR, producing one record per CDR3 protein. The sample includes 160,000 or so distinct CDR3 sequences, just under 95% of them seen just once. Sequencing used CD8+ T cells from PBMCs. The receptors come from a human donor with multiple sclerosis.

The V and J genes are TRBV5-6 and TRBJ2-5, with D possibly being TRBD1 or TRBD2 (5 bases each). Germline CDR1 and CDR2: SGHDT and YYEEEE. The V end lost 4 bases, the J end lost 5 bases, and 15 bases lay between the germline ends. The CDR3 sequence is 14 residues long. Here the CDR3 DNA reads TGTGCCAGCAGCCCCTGGGACCTAGACGAGACCCAGTACTTC. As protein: CASSPWDLDETQYF.

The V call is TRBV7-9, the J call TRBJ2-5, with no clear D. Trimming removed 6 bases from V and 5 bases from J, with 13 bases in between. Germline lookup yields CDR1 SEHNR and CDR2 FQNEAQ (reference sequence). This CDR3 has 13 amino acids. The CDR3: CASSPPSMETQYF. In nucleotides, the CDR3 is TGTGCCAGCAGTCCGCCTTCTATGGAGACCCAGTACTTC.

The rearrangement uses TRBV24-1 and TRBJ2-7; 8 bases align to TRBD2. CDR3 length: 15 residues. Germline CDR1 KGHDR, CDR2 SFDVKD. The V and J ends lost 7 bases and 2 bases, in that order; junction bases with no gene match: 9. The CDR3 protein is CATRTPGLGPYEQYF. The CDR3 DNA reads TGTGCCACCAGGACCCCGGGACTAGGGCCCTACGAGCAGTACTTC.

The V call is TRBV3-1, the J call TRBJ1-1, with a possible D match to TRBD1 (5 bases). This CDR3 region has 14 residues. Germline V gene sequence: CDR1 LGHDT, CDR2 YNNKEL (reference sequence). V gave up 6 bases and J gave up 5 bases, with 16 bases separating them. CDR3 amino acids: CASSLGRGRTEAFF. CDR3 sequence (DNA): TGTGCCAGCAGTCTAGGAAGGGGAAGAACTGAAGCTTTCTTT.

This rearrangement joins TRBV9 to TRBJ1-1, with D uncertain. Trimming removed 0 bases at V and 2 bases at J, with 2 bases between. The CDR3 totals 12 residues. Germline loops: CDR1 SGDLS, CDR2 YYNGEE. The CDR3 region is CASSVDNTEAFF. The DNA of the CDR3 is TGTGCCAGCAGCGTAGACAACACTGAAGCTTTCTTT.

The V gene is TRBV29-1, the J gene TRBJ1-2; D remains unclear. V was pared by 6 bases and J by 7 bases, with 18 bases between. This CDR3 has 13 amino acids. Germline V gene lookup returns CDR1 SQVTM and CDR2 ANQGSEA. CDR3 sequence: CSVPGDKGPGYTF. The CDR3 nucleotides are TGCAGCGTCCCTGGGGATAAGGGCCCTGGCTACACCTTC.

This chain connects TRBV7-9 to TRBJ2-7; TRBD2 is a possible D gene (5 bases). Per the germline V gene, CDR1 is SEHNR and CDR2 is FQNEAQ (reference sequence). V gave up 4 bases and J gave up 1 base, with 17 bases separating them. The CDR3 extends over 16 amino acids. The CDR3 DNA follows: TGTGCCAGCAGCTCGTCCGGGATTTCCCGTTCCTACGAGCAGTACTTC. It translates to CASSSSGISRSYEQYF.

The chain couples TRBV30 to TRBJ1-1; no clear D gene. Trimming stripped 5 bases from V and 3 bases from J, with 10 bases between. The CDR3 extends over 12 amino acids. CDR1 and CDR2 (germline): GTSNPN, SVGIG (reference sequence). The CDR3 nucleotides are TGTGCCTGGGGGGTCGTGTACACTGAAGCTTTCTTT. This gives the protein CAWGVVYTEAFF.

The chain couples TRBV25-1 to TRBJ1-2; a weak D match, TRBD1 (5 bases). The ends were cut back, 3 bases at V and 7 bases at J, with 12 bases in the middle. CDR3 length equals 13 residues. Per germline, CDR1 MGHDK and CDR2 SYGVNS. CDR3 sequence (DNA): TGTGCCAGCAGTGAGGTAGGGGAACTTGGCTACACCTTC. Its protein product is CASSEVGELGYTF.

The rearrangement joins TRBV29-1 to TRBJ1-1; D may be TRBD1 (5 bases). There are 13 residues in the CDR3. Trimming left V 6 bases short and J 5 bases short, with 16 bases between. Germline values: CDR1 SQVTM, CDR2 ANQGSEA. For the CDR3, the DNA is TGCAGCGTCCCCCCGGCCCCAGGGACTGAAGCTTTCTTT. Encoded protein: CSVPPAPGTEAFF.

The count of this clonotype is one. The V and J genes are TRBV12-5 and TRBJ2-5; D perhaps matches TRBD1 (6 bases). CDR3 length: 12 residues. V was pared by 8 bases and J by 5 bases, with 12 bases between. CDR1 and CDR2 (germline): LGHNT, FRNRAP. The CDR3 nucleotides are TGTGCTAGTACAGGGAAGGAGGAGACCCAGTACTTC. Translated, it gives CASTGKEETQYF.

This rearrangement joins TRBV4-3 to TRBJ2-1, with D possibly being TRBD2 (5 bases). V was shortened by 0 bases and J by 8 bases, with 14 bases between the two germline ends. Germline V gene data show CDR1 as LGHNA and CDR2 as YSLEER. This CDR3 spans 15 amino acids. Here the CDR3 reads CASSQERRSIDEQFF. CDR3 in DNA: TGCGCCAGCAGCCAAGAGAGGAGGTCTATCGATGAGCAGTTCTTC.

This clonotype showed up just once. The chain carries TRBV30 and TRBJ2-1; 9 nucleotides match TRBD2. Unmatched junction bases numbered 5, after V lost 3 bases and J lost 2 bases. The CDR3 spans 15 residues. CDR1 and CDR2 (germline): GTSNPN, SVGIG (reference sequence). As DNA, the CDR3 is TGTGCCTGGAGAGCGGGACTAGCTGCCTACAATGAGCAGTTCTTC. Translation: CAWRAGLAAYNEQFF.

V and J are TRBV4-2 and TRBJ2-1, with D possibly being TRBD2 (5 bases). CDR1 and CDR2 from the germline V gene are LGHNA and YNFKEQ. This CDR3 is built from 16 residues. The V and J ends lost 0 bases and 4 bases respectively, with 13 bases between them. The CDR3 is CASSQERAAEYNEQFF. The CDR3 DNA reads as TGTGCCAGCAGCCAAGAGAGGGCCGCGGAATACAATGAGCAGTTCTTC.

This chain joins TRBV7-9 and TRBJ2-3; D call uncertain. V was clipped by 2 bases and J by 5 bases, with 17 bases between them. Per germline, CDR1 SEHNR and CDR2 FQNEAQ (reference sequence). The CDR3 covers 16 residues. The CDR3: CASSLPGRTTGDTQYF. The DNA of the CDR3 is TGTGCCAGCAGCTTACCGGGCCGCACCACGGGAGATACGCAGTATTTT. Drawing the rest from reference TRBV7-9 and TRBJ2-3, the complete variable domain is DTGVSQNPRHKITKRGQNVTFRCDPISEHNRLYWYRQTLGQGPEFLTYFQNEAQLEKSRLLSDRFSAERPKGSFSTLEIQRTEQGDSAMYLCASSLPGRTTGDTQYFGPGTRLTVL.

The CDR3 DNA reads as TGTGCCAGCCGGGGTGGCGTCTATGGCTACACCTTC. It translates to CASRGGVYGYTF. This chain uses TRBV9 with TRBJ1-2; D is ambiguous. Germline values: CDR1 SGDLS, CDR2 YYNGEE. V gave up 7 bases and J gave up 4 bases, with 11 bases separating them. This CDR3 has 12 residues.

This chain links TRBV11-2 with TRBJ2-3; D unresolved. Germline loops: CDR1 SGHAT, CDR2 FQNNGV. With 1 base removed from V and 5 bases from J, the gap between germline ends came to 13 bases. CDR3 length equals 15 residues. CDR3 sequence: CASSLGGDDKDTQYF. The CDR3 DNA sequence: TGTGCCAGCAGCTTAGGTGGGGATGATAAAGATACGCAGTATTTT.

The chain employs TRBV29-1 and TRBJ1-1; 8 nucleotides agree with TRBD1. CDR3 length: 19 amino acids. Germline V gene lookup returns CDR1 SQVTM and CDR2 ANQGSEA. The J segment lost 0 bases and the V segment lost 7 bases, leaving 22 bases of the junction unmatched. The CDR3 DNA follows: TGCAGCGCCAAAACCAGGCAAAAACCGACAGGGGTCCTGAACACTGAAGCTTTCTTT. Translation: CSAKTRQKPTGVLNTEAFF. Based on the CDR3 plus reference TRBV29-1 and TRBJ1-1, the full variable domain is SAVISQKPSRDICQRGTSLTIQCQVDSQVTMMFWYRQQPGQSLTLIATANQGSEATYESGFVIDKFPISRPNLTFSTLTVSNMSPEDSSIYLCSAKTRQKPTGVLNTEAFFGQGTRLTVV.

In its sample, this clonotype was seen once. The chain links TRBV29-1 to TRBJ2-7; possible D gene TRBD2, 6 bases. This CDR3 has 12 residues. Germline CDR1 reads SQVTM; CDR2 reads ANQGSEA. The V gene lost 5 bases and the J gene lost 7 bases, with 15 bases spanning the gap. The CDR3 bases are TGCAGCGTTCGTCAGGGAGGCCGGGAGCAGTACTTC. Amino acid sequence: CSVRQGGREQYF.

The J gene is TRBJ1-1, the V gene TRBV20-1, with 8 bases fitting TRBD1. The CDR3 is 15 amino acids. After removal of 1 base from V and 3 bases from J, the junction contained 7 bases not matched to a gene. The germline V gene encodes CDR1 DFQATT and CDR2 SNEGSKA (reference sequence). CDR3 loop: CSARVSGGGHTEAFF. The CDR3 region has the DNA TGCAGTGCTAGAGTATCAGGGGGCGGACACACTGAAGCTTTCTTT.

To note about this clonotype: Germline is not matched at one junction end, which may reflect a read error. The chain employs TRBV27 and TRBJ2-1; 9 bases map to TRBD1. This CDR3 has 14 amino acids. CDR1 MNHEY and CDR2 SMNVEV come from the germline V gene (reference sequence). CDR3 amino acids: CASSVSGQGGEQFF. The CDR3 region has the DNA TGTGCCAGCAGTGTATCGGGACAGGGTGGAGAGCAGTTCTTC.